This TCR beta chain was identified during a study of CD8+ T cells in alopecia areata. General study findings and limits: It was lesional scalp, especially alopecia totalis/universalis, that showed higher clonality than normal scalp.

Concerning this clone itself: Its antigen is as yet unknown.

This CDR3 has 15 residues. Germline V gene data show CDR1 as SGHRS and CDR2 as YFSETQ. V was shortened by 2 bases and J by 0 bases, with 10 bases between the two germline ends. Sequencing used cDNA as its template, made by extracting RNA and reverse transcribing it. Some clones are missing from TCRdb's copy, which holds only in-frame ones; the method was immunoSEQ multiplex PCR. This table has roughly 100,000 clones, 55% appearing once. PBMC-derived CD4+ and CD8+ T cells were sorted. The sample was CD4+ T cells sorted from blood. The clonotype was recovered from a human donor in good health. The chain recombines TRBV5-1 with TRBJ2-3; tentative D call: TRBD1 (6 bases). The CDR3, as DNA: TGCGCCAGCAGCTTCAGGGGCACTAGCACAGATACGCAGTATTTT. It translates to CASSFRGTSTDTQYF.